Below, one T cell receptor (beta chain) is given with its context. This entry comes from a study of blood T cell repertoires in COVID-19. Enrolment of Seattle patients took place during active infection, and they were followed longitudinally. Data came from immunoSEQ multiplex PCR; TCRdb stores just in-frame clones and leaves some out. The profile shows around 220,000 clones, 84% of them singletons. CDR3 length: 16 amino acids. Germline-derived CDR1 and CDR2 are LNHDA and SQIVND (reference sequence). V shed 5 bases, J shed 2 bases, and the junction held 5 bases outside the gene matches. The sequenced material came from peripheral blood. This TCR was recovered from a woman aged 80 or over with COVID-19, enrolled during active disease. The J gene is TRBJ2-3, the V gene TRBV19, with 12 nucleotides matching TRBD2. CDR3 residues: CASSGRTSGVTDTQYF. Here the CDR3 DNA reads TGTGCCAGTAGTGGGAGGACTAGCGGGGTCACAGATACGCAGTATTTT.